This T cell receptor beta chain was retrieved from a study of regulatory and conventional T cells in RAG deficiency. Study conclusions and caveats: Omenn CD25-high CD127-low cells may be activated cells, not true Tregs. Shorter CDR3s in all patient subsets; >85% Treg-Tconv overlap in Omenn.

Profiling relied on immunoSEQ multiplex PCR, and the TCRdb table lists in-frame clones only, not all of them. The sample includes around 10,000 clones, more than 70% of them seen just once. Notes on this clone: Its antigen is still unknown.

Germline V lookup: CDR1 SQVTM, CDR2 ANQGSEA. Trimming cost V 7 bases and J 6 bases, with 16 bases left between them. This CDR3 has 12 residues. Blood CD4+ CD25-high CD127-low regulatory T cells supplied the genomic DNA template. The same specimen was also included in a second study, on regulatory T cells. According to that study: The primer mix had 52 TRBV and 13 TRBJ primers. In patients, unique TRB V-J pairs were restricted and V/J usage skewed, especially in Tregs.

This receptor was identified in a human donor in good health. J is TRBJ2-7 and V is TRBV29-1; D may be TRBD1 or TRBD2 (5 bases each). The sample consisted of Tregs sorted from blood. CDR3 bases: TGCAGCGCCCGGGACCCAGCTGGCGAGCAGTACTTC. This encodes CSARDPAGEQYF.